The clone carrying this T cell receptor beta chain was found a few times. This CDR3 region has 15 residues. From germline, CDR1 is SEHNR and CDR2 FQNEAQ (reference sequence). The junction had 9 bases not matched to a gene; V was cut back by 5 bases and J by 4 bases. If no ophthalmopathy progression occurred within 18 months, Graves' hyperthyroidism was stable. These data are taken from a study of T cells in Graves' hyperthyroidism and ophthalmopathy. Researchers amplified the TCR beta CDR3 regions from RNA transcripts. HTBI primers were employed in a first-round RT-PCR of the TCR CDR3. TCRdb re-called the multiplex PCR reads with MiXCR, one entry per CDR3 protein. The data show fewer than 400,000 distinct CDR3 sequences, around a quarter seen once.

The sequencing input was blood. The chain employs TRBV7-9 and TRBJ2-5, with 8 bases matching TRBD1. The source is a middle-aged man with Graves' hyperthyroidism. As DNA, the CDR3 is TGTGCCAGCAGCATATATACAGGGGGAAGAGAGACCCAGTACTTC. Translated, it gives CASSIYTGGRETQYF.